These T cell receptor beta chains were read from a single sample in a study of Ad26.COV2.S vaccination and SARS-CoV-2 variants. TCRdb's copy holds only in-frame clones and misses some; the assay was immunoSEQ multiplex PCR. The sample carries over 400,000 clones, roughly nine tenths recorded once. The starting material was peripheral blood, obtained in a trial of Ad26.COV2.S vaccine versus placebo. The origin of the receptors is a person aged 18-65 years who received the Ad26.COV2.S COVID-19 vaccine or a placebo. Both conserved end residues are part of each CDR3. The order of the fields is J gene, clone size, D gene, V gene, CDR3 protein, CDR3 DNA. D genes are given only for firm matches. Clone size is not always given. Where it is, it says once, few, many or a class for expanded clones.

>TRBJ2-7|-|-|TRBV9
CASSVGGDTILYEQYF
TGTGCCAGCAGCGTAGGAGGAGACACAATACTCTACGAGCAGTACTTC
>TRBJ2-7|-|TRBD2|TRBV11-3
CASSSTSGGVPSEQYF
TGTGCCAGCAGCTCCACTAGCGGGGGGGTACCGAGCGAGCAGTACTTC
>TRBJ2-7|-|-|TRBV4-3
CASSQTPGDIQIYEQYF
TGCGCCAGCAGCCAAACCCCCGGGGACATACAGATCTACGAGCAGTACTTC
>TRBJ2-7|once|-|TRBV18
CASSLSSYEQYF
TGTGCCAGCTCACTGAGCTCCTACGAGCAGTACTTC
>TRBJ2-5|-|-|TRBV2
CASKTRTWEETQYF
TGTGCCAGCAAGACCCGAACATGGGAAGAGACCCAGTACTTC
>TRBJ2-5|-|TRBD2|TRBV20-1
CSASGDYQETQYF
TGCAGTGCTAGTGGGGACTATCAAGAGACCCAGTACTTC
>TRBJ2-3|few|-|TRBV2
CASSRFGGLSTDTQYF
TGTGCCAGCAGTAGGTTCGGCGGGTTAAGCACAGATACGCAGTATTTT
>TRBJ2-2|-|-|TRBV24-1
CATSEGSADRGPGELFF
TGTGCCACCAGTGAGGGTAGCGCGGACCGGGGACCCGGGGAGCTGTTTTTT
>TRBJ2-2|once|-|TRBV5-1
CASSMGPLGGELFF
TGCGCCAGCAGCATGGGACCTCTCGGCGGGGAGCTGTTTTTT
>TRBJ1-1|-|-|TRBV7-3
CASSLQVNTEAFF
TGTGCCAGCAGCTTACAAGTGAACACTGAAGCTTTCTTT
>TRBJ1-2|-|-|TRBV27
CASSSRRKYPYGYTF
TGTGCCAGCAGTTCGCGGCGCAAGTACCCTTATGGCTACACCTTC
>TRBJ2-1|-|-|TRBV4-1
CASSYRVGGDEQFF
TGCGCCAGCAGCTATCGGGTTGGGGGAGATGAGCAGTTCTTC
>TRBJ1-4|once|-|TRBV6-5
CASTDGGTVEKLFF
TGTGCCAGCACCGACGGGGGCACGGTTGAAAAACTGTTTTTT
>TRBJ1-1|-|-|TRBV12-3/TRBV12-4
CASKVTLNTEAFF
TGTGCCAGCAAAGTGACCTTGAACACTGAAGCTTTCTTT
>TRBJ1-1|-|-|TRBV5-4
CASSLGLRGPGTEAFF
TGTGCCAGCAGCTTGGGATTGAGGGGCCCCGGCACTGAAGCTTTCTTT
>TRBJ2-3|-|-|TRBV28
CASSLQGTGTDTQYF
TGTGCCAGCAGTTTACAAGGCACAGGCACAGATACGCAGTATTTT
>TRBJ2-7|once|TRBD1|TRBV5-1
CASSYRQGVSYEQYF
TGCGCCAGCAGCTATAGACAGGGGGTCTCCTACGAGCAGTACTTC
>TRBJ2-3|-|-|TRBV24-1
CATSDLGGGHTDTQYF
TGTGCCACCAGTGATTTGGGAGGGGGCCACACAGATACGCAGTATTTT
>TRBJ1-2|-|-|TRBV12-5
CASGLGTRNYGYTF
TGTGCTAGTGGTCTGGGGACACGGAACTATGGCTACACCTTC
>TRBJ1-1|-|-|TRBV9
CASSVGPSGADFF
TGTGCCAGCAGCGTAGGGCCCTCGGGGGCTGATTTCTTT
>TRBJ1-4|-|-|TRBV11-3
CASSLDETQLFF
TGTGCCAGCAGCTTAGACGAGACCCAGCTGTTTTTT
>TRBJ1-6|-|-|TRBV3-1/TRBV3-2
CASSQQWKHNSPLHF
TGTGCCAGCAGCCAACAATGGAAGCATAATTCACCCCTCCACTTT
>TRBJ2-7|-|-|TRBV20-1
CSASRSPPDIYEQYF
TGCAGTGCTAGTCGATCCCCCCCGGACATCTACGAGCAGTACTTC
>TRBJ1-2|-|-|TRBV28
CATKPSDYGYTF
TGTGCCACCAAGCCCAGTGACTATGGCTACACCTTC
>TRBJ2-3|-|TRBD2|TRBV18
CASSLRAGDTDTQYF
TGTGCCAGCTCACTTCGTGCGGGAGACACAGATACGCAGTATTTT
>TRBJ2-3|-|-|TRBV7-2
CASSLAGSTDTQYF
TGTGCCAGCAGCTTAGCGGGAAGCACAGATACGCAGTATTTT
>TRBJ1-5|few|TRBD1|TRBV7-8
CASSPTTGVGQPQHF
TGTGCCAGCAGCCCAACGACAGGGGTTGGTCAGCCCCAGCATTTT
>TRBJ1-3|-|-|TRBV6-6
CASTTGRSSGNTIYF
TGTGCCAGCACCACTGGACGGAGCTCTGGAAACACCATATATTTT
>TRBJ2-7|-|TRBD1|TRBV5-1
CASSRDRGPFRDEQYF
TGCGCCAGCAGCCGCGACAGGGGCCCGTTTCGAGACGAGCAGTACTTC
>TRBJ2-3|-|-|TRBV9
CASSVGRGRPTDTQYF
TGTGCCAGCAGCGTAGGGAGGGGGCGCCCCACAGATACGCAGTATTTT
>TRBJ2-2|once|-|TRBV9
CASSVVGSPSDRKLSGELFF
TGTGCCAGCAGCGTAGTGGGCAGTCCCTCGGATCGTAAGTTGTCCGGGGAGCTGTTTTTT
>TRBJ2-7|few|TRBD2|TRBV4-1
CASSQLAWRGTSEEQYF
TGCGCCAGCAGCCAACTGGCTTGGCGGGGGACTTCTGAAGAGCAGTACTTC
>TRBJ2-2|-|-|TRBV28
CASSFFGLTGELFF
TGTGCCAGCAGTTTTTTCGGGCTAACCGGGGAGCTGTTTTTT
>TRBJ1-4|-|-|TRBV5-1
CASSMVGGGKLFF
TGCGCCAGCAGCATGGTCGGGGGAGGAAAACTGTTTTTT
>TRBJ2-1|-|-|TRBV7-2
CASSLGRRYNEQFF
TGTGCCAGCAGCTTAGGTCGCCGGTACAATGAGCAGTTCTTC
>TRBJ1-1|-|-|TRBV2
CASSEGLGAEAFF
TGTGCCAGCAGTGAGGGTTTAGGGGCTGAAGCTTTCTTT
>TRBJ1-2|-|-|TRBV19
CASSISGADYGYTF
TGTGCCAGTAGTATCTCAGGGGCGGACTATGGCTACACCTTC
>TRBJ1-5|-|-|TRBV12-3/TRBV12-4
CASSFGLNQPQHF
TGTGCCAGCAGTTTTGGACTAAATCAGCCCCAGCATTTT
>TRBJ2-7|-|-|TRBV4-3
CASSQSRDPAYEQYF
TGCGCCAGCAGCCAATCCCGGGACCCAGCCTACGAGCAGTACTTC
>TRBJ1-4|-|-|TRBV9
CASSFRAGSRREKLFF
TGTGCCAGCAGCTTCAGGGCGGGCAGTCGCCGTGAAAAACTGTTTTTT
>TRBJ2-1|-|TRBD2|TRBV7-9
CASSPGREGRYNEQFF
TGTGCCAGCAGCCCCGGGCGGGAGGGCCGGTACAATGAGCAGTTCTTC
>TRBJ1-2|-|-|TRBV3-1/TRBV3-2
CASSQEPDYGYTF
TGTGCCAGCAGCCAAGAACCCGACTATGGCTACACCTTC
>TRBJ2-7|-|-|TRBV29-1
CSVELEGEEQYF
TGCAGCGTTGAACTTGAGGGGGAAGAGCAGTACTTC
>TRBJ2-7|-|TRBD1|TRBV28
CASSVPGQGYEQYF
TGTGCCAGCAGTGTGCCGGGACAGGGATACGAGCAGTACTTC
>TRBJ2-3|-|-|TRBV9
CASSVAMGLDTDTQYF
TGTGCCAGCAGCGTAGCTATGGGGTTGGACACAGATACGCAGTATTTT
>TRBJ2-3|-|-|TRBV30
CAWSVNRQSTDTQYF
TGTGCCTGGAGTGTGAACAGACAATCGACAGATACGCAGTATTTT
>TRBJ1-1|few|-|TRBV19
CASSPTQGTEAFF
TGTGCCAGTAGTCCAACCCAGGGCACTGAAGCTTTCTTT
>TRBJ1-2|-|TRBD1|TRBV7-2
CASSLQGALGYGYTF
TGTGCCAGCAGCTTACAGGGGGCCCTTGGCTATGGCTACACCTTC
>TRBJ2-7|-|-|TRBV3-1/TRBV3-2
CASSNLHPYEQYF
TGTGCCAGCAGCAACCTCCACCCCTACGAGCAGTACTTC
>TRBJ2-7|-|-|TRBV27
CASRTGALYEQYF
TGTGCCAGCAGAACCGGTGCCCTTTACGAGCAGTACTTC
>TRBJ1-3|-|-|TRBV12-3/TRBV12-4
CASSLQVATIYF
TGTGCCAGCAGTTTGCAGGTCGCCACCATATATTTT
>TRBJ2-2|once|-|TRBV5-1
CASSATTPDSTGELFF
TGCGCCAGCAGCGCTACTACCCCGGACAGCACCGGGGAGCTGTTTTTT
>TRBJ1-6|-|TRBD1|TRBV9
CASSGGQRYSPLHF
TGTGCCAGCAGCGGGGGACAGCGCTATTCACCCCTCCACTTT
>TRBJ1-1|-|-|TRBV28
CAAGAPRDTEAFF
TGTGCCGCGGGGGCCCCACGGGACACTGAAGCTTTCTTT
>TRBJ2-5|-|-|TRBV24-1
CATSEPIDHRETQYF
TGTGCCACCAGTGAGCCCATAGATCATAGGGAGACCCAGTACTTC